A single sample is the source of the 20 T cell receptor beta chains below, sequenced in a study of beta chain features in type 1 diabetes. Reverse transcription of all isolated RNA meant that expressed TCRB transcripts were sequenced. Here immunoSEQ multiplex PCR was the method, and the copy in TCRdb shows in-frame clones only, minus some. This sample has about 140,000 clones, with over 8% found just once. The sequenced sample consisted of central memory CD4+ T cells from blood. The origin of the receptors is a woman between 35 and 50 years old in good health.

This chain joins TRBV25-1 and TRBJ2-7; 7 bases line up with TRBD1. Per germline, CDR1 MGHDK and CDR2 SYGVNS. Germline trimming cut 8 bases from V and 1 base from J; bases unmatched to any gene: 5. The CDR3 contains 13 residues. In nucleotides, the CDR3 is TGTGCCAGCGGACCGGGACAGTCCTACGAGCAGTACTTC. It translates to CASGPGQSYEQYF.

The rearrangement joins TRBV9 to TRBJ1-2; 8 nucleotides agree with TRBD1. CDR1 SGDLS and CDR2 YYNGEE come from the germline V gene. V was pared by 4 bases and J by 3 bases, with 5 bases of the junction left unmatched. CDR3 length: 14 amino acids. This chain's CDR3 is CASSPGQAYYGYTF. The CDR3 nucleotides are TGTGCCAGCAGCCCGGGACAGGCTTACTATGGCTACACCTTC.

This clone was seen only a few times. The chain is built from TRBV5-1 and TRBJ1-1, with 9 bases that match TRBD1. CDR1 SGHRS and CDR2 YFSETQ come from the germline V gene. The CDR3 length is 14 residues. J lost 3 bases, V lost 2 bases, and 2 bases had no gene match. The CDR3 DNA is TGCGCCAGCAGCTTTGACAGGGGGTACACTGAAGCTTTCTTT. It codes for CASSFDRGYTEAFF.

The chain employs TRBV5-1 and TRBJ2-7, with 7 bases fitting TRBD1. CDR3 size: 14 residues. Unmatched junction bases numbered 6, after V lost 4 bases and J lost 2 bases. Per the germline V gene, CDR1 is SGHRS and CDR2 is YFSETQ. The CDR3 loop reads CASSARDRAYEQYF. The CDR3 DNA follows: TGCGCCAGCAGCGCCCGGGACAGAGCCTACGAGCAGTACTTC.

The rearrangement uses TRBV5-5 and TRBJ2-6, with 8 bases lining up with TRBD1. The CDR3 length is 19 residues. Germline values: CDR1 SGHKS, CDR2 YYEKEE (reference sequence). V lost 4 bases and J lost 0; bases outside the gene matches: 12. The CDR3 region has the DNA TGTGCCAGCAGCCTCATCGGACAGGGCACTCTCTCTGGGGCCAACGTCCTGACTTTC. Translating it yields CASSLIGQGTLSGANVLTF.

There are many counts of this clone. The rearrangement links TRBV7-2 to TRBJ2-3; D possibly corresponds to TRBD1 (5 bases). The CDR3 consists of 15 residues. Trimming took off 5 bases at V and 0 bases at J, with 12 bases between the two ends. The germline V gene has CDR1 SGHTA and CDR2 FQGNSA. CDR3 in amino acids: CASSPQASSTDTQYF. In DNA, the CDR3 is TGTGCCAGCAGCCCACAGGCTTCTAGCACAGATACGCAGTATTTT.

CDR3 bases: TGTGCCAGCAGTTTTCATAACTATGGCTACACCTTC. Translating it yields CASSFHNYGYTF. The V and J genes are TRBV28 and TRBJ1-2; D uncertain. The CDR3 consists of 12 residues. Trimming removed 3 bases at V and 1 base at J, with 3 bases between. Germline CDR1 and CDR2: MDHEN and SYDVKM.

A few counts support this clone. The chain combines TRBV2 with TRBJ2-2, with 10 bases fitting TRBD1. V was clipped by 6 bases and J by 4 bases; unmatched bases: 8. The CDR3 has 16 residues. Germline V gene sequence: CDR1 SNHLY, CDR2 FYNNEI. DNA of the CDR3: TGTGCCAGCAGACCGGGACAGGGGTGGACCACCGGGGAGCTGTTTTTT. The encoded protein is CASRPGQGWTTGELFF. The full variable domain, with the rest looked up from reference TRBV2 and TRBJ2-2, is EPEVTQTPSHQVTQMGQEVILRCVPISNHLYFYWYRQILGQKVEFLVSFYNNEISEKSEIFDDQFSVERPDGSNFTLKIRSTKLEDSAMYFCASRPGQGWTTGELFFGEGSRLTVL.

This chain uses TRBV9 with TRBJ2-5, with a tentative D call TRBD1 (6 bases). Trimming took off 0 bases at V and 5 bases at J, with 23 bases between the two ends. The germline CDR1 and CDR2 sequences are SGDLS and YYNGEE. CDR3 length equals 18 residues. The CDR3 loop reads CASSVALPGARVGETQYF. For the CDR3, the DNA is TGTGCCAGCAGCGTAGCTCTTCCAGGGGCTCGCGTGGGGGAGACCCAGTACTTC.

The table lists this clone with a few counts. The chain employs TRBV4-3 and TRBJ2-3; D possibly corresponds to TRBD1 (6 bases). Looked up from germline, CDR1 is LGHNA and CDR2 is YSLEER. V was trimmed by 0 bases and J by 9 bases, leaving 13 bases between them. The length of the CDR3 is 14 residues. Written as DNA, the CDR3 is TGCGCCAGCAGCCAAGATCTACAGGGTTCCACGCAGTATTTT. Its protein product is CASSQDLQGSTQYF.

This clone was seen only a few times. Within the sample, other DNA sequences also encode this same CDR3. V and J are TRBV2 and TRBJ2-2; no clear D gene. CDR1 SNHLY and CDR2 FYNNEI come from the germline V gene. CDR3 size: 12 residues. Trimming took 6 bases from V and 6 from J, leaving 8 bases between them. The CDR3 region is CASRQMAGELFF. The CDR3 DNA reads TGTGCCAGCAGACAAATGGCCGGGGAGCTGTTTTTT. Drawing the rest from reference TRBV2 and TRBJ2-2, the complete variable domain is EPEVTQTPSHQVTQMGQEVILRCVPISNHLYFYWYRQILGQKVEFLVSFYNNEISEKSEIFDDQFSVERPDGSNFTLKIRSTKLEDSAMYFCASRQMAGELFFGEGSRLTVL.

The chain joins TRBV7-2 to TRBJ2-5; D unresolved. The DNA end is a closer match to TRBJ2-7, so the J assignment may be wrong. The CDR3 sequence is 12 residues long. CDR1 is SGHTA and CDR2 is FQGNSA in the germline V gene. The CDR3 region is CASSLGSYEQYF. CDR3 in DNA: TGTGCCAGCAGCTTGGGCAGCTACGAGCAGTACTTC.

This clone was detected a few times. The V and J genes are TRBV7-4 and TRBJ2-2, with 12 bases fitting TRBD2. Germline trimming cut 2 bases from V and 3 bases from J; bases unmatched to any gene: 7. CDR1 is SGHVT and CDR2 is SQSDAQ in the germline V gene. This CDR3 region has 18 residues. CDR3 region: CASSLPTSGGPYTGELFF. The CDR3 DNA reads TGTGCCAGCAGCTTACCTACTAGCGGGGGGCCCTACACCGGGGAGCTGTTTTTT.

This clone was found a few times. This chain links TRBV11-3 with TRBJ2-5; D unclear. Between the trimmed V and J ends, which lost 0 bases and 5 bases, there was a span of 4 bases. Germline V CDR1 and CDR2: SGHNT, YENEEA. The CDR3 contains 12 residues. The CDR3 is CASSLDRETQYF. DNA of the CDR3: TGTGCCAGCAGCTTAGATCGGGAGACCCAGTACTTC.

The CDR3 loop reads CATSRDRANTEAFF. The CDR3 region has the DNA TGTGCCACCAGCAGAGACAGGGCGAACACTGAAGCTTTCTTT. The rearrangement uses TRBV15 and TRBJ1-1; D is possibly TRBD1 (5 bases). The CDR3 consists of 14 residues. The germline V gene encodes CDR1 LNHNV and CDR2 YYDKDF (reference sequence). V shed 0 bases and J shed 1 base, with 6 bases lying between them.

This clone has more than one count but fewer than ten. The V call is TRBV2, the J call TRBJ2-2; 11 bases map to TRBD2. This CDR3 is 16 amino acids long. CDR1 is SNHLY, CDR2 FYNNEI, per germline. The V gene end was trimmed by 5 bases and the J gene end by 6 bases; junction bases not matched to a gene: 8. The CDR3 protein is CASSHRLAGWSGELFF. CDR3 DNA sequence: TGTGCCAGCAGTCACAGACTAGCGGGATGGTCCGGGGAGCTGTTTTTT.

This clone was detected only a few times. This rearrangement joins TRBV4-1 to TRBJ2-3, with D unresolved. CDR1 is MGHRA, CDR2 YSYEKL, per germline. V was pared by 6 bases and J by 1 base, with 5 bases between. The CDR3 is made up of 12 amino acids. The CDR3 is CASRAGTDTQYF. The CDR3 DNA is TGCGCCAGCAGGGCGGGCACAGATACGCAGTATTTT.

CDR3 nucleotide sequence: TGTGCCAGCAGAGCGTTCAAGGTTGAAGCTTTCTTT. This encodes CASRAFKVEAFF. The rearrangement joins TRBV6-6 to TRBJ1-1; no definite D call. Germline V gives CDR1 MNHNY, CDR2 SVGAGI (reference sequence). Trimming shortened V by 6 bases and J by 7 bases, and 12 bases separated the two germline ends. This CDR3 has 12 residues.

This clone has more than one count but fewer than ten. V and J are TRBV29-1 and TRBJ2-1; TRBD2 matches at 7 bases. The CDR3 is 15 residues long. Losses at the gene ends were 6 bases for V and 1 base for J; bases not matched to a gene: 9. Germline loops: CDR1 SQVTM, CDR2 ANQGSEA. The CDR3 region has the DNA TGCAGCGTGGGGTTTTCTAGCGGATCCTACAATGAGCAGTTCTTC. Translation: CSVGFSSGSYNEQFF.

V and J are TRBV4-3 and TRBJ1-6; 7 bases align to TRBD1. There are 15 residues in the CDR3. The trim removed 4 bases at V and 9 bases at J, leaving 9 bases unmatched. Germline CDR1 LGHNA, CDR2 YSLEER. The CDR3, as DNA: TGCGCCAGCAGCCGAGAGACAGGGATAGGTTCACCCCTCCACTTT. Translated: CASSRETGIGSPLHF.